This T cell receptor (beta chain) was identified in a study of blood T cell repertoires in COVID-19. About the study: Acute and convalescent COVID-19 specimens originated in the United States, Italy and Spain. From T cells, B-cell-depleted T cells, or PBMCs came the material, which was cDNA or gDNA.

Under the authors' procedure: Nucleated cell counts were estimated from reference gene primer amplification. Sequencing used immunoSEQ multiplex PCR; TCRdb keeps in-frame clones, though not all of them. V and J calls and clone size are those listed in that table; D and trimming were worked out from the DNA. The data contain 310,000 or so clones, around 89% of them singletons. In its sample, this clone was seen once. CDR1 is LNHDA and CDR2 is SQIVND in the germline V gene (reference sequence). CDR3 size: 16 residues. Trimming shortened V by 1 base and J by 0 bases, and 11 bases separated the two germline ends.

The sample comprised peripheral blood. The receptor's source is a man younger than 35 who had recovered from COVID-19. The chain uses TRBV19 and TRBJ2-3, with D perhaps matching TRBD2 (5 bases). CDR3 protein: CASSIVWTHSTDTQYF. In DNA form, the CDR3 reads TGTGCCAGTAGTATAGTGTGGACTCATAGCACAGATACGCAGTATTTT.